Listed below are T cell receptor beta chains from one sample, sequenced in a study of blood T cell repertoires in COVID-19. Assay used: immunoSEQ multiplex PCR; TCRdb lists only in-frame clones, some missing. The repertoire consists of over 75,000 clones, with about 90% occurring once and the leading ten covering more than 3.5%. Specimen: peripheral blood. The receptor set was obtained from a human donor with COVID-19, enrolled during active disease. The donor label of this sample is uncertain. The CDR3 runs from the conserved cysteine through the conserved F or W. The D gene is left open where the match is weak. Part of the rows lack a size; the others show once, few, many or a class for expanded clones.

-	TRBV11-2	-	TRBJ1-2	TGTGCCAGCAGCTTTTCCCCGCGGGGCGGCTACACCTTC	CASSFSPRGGYTF
-	TRBV9	-	TRBJ2-1	TGTGCCAGCTCCCAAAGGGGGAACGATGAGCAGTTCTTC	CASSQRGNDEQFF
-	TRBV6-4	-	TRBJ2-7	TGTGCCAGCAGTGACTCGTTCGTATACTACGAGCAGTACTTC	CASSDSFVYYEQYF
-	TRBV11-2	once	TRBJ1-5	TGTGCCAGCAGCTTGGGGGGAGAAGACAATCAGCCCCAGCATTTT	CASSLGGEDNQPQHF
-	TRBV10-3	-	TRBJ2-1	TGTGCCATCAGTGCCGGGACTTTTGGGATCAATGAGCAGTTCTTC	CAISAGTFGINEQFF
-	TRBV10-2	-	TRBJ1-3	TGCGCCAGCCGGTCCGGGACTCCTACCTCTGGAAACACCATATATTTT	CASRSGTPTSGNTIYF
-	TRBV3-1/TRBV3-2	-	TRBJ2-2	TGTGCCAGCAGCCAACCGCTAGGAAACACCGGGGAGCTGTTTTTT	CASSQPLGNTGELFF
-	TRBV14	-	TRBJ2-5	TGTGCCAGCAGCCAAGGTTGGTCCGAGGAGACCCAGTACTTC	CASSQGWSEETQYF
-	TRBV9	once	TRBJ2-3	TGTGCCAGCAGCTCCTCGGACTACACACCCGCAGATACGCAGTATTTT	CASSSSDYTPADTQYF
-	TRBV5-1	-	TRBJ2-1	TGCGCCAGCAGCCAGATGGCGGGGGCTGAGCAGTTCTTC	CASSQMAGAEQFF
TRBD1	TRBV5-4	-	TRBJ2-1	TGTGCCAGCAGCAGAGGACAGGGGGCGGAATACAATGAGCAGTTCTTC	CASSRGQGAEYNEQFF
-	TRBV4-2	few	TRBJ2-1	TGTGCCAGCAGCCAGAGCCTTTCGCGGGTGCATGAGCAGTTCTTC	CASSQSLSRVHEQFF
TRBD1	TRBV7-8	few	TRBJ1-1	TGTGCCAGCAGCTACCACAGGGGGGGGAACACTGAAGCTTTCTTT	CASSYHRGGNTEAFF
-	TRBV20-1	-	TRBJ1-2	TGCAGTGCCTCCCAGGATGGCTACACCTTC	CSASQDGYTF
TRBD1	TRBV27	few	TRBJ1-6	TGTGCCAGCAGTTTATATGGGACAGGTACTTCACCCCTCCACTTT	CASSLYGTGTSPLHF
TRBD1	TRBV18	-	TRBJ2-7	TGTGCCAGCTCACCAGTGGACAGGGGGACCTACGAGCAGTACTTC	CASSPVDRGTYEQYF
-	TRBV5-1	-	TRBJ1-2	TGCGCCAGCAGCATAAACGGGTTCCGCGGCTACACCTTC	CASSINGFRGYTF
-	TRBV12-3/TRBV12-4	-	TRBJ1-5	TGTGCCAGCAGTTTACAGGGTCGCCAGCCCCAGCATTTT	CASSLQGRQPQHF
-	TRBV28	-	TRBJ1-1	TGTGCCACAACAGGGAGCACTGAAGCTTTCTTT	CATTGSTEAFF
-	TRBV7-3	-	TRBJ2-7	TGTGCCAGCAGCTTAGATGGTAGCGAGCAGTACTTC	CASSLDGSEQYF
TRBD1	TRBV5-4	-	TRBJ2-7	TGTGCCAGCAGCTTGGGACAGGGATCCACCTACGAGCAGTACTTC	CASSLGQGSTYEQYF
-	TRBV2	few	TRBJ1-5	TGTGCCAGCACACTGCAAGGGGGTGACAATCAGCCCCAGCATTTT	CASTLQGGDNQPQHF
-	TRBV6-1	-	TRBJ1-5	TGTGCCAGCAGTGAATGGGGGCAGGGAGTGAAGTTTCAGCCCCAGCATTTT	CASSEWGQGVKFQPQHF
-	TRBV9	-	TRBJ1-1	TGTGCCAGCAGCGTGGGCGGGGCCGCTGAAGCTTTCTTT	CASSVGGAAEAFF
-	TRBV19	once	TRBJ1-6	TGTGCCAGTAGGGGGGGATTTTATTCACCCCTCCACTTT	CASRGGFYSPLHF
TRBD1	TRBV6-5	-	TRBJ1-2	TGTGCCAGCAGTTACTCGACGGGACAGCCCGGCTACACCTTC	CASSYSTGQPGYTF
-	TRBV6-6	-	TRBJ2-1	TGTGCCAGCAGTCCGCGGGACTTCAATGAGCAGTTCTTC	CASSPRDFNEQFF